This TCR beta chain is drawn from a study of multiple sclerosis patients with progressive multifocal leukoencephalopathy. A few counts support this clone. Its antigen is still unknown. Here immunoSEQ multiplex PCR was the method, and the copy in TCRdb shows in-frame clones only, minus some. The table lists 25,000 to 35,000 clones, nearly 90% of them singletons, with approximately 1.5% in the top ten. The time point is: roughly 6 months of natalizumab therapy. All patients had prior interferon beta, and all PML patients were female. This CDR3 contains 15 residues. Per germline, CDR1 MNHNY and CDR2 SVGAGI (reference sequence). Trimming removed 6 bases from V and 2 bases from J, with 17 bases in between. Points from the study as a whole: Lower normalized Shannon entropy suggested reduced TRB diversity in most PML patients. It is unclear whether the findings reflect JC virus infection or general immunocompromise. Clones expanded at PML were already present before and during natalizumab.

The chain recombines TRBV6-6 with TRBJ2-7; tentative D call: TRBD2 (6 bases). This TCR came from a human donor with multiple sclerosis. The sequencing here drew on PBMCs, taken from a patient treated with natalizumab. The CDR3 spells CASRFRGTGTYEQYF. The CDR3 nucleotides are TGTGCCAGCAGGTTCCGGGGGACGGGGACCTACGAGCAGTACTTC.